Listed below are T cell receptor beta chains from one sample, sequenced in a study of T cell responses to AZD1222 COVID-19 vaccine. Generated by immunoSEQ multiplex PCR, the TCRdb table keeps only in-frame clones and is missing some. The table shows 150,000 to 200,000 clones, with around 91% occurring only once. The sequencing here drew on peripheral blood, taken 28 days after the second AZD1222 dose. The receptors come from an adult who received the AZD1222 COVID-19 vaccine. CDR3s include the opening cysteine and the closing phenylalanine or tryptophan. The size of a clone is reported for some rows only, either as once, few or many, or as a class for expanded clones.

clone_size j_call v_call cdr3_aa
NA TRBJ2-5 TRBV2 CASSAQGTVGQETQYF
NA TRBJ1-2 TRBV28 CASSFPGTGLGRNGYTF
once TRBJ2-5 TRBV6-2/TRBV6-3 CASRYRQARETQYF
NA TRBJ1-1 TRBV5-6 CASSLGTNGAEAFF
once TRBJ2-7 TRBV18 CASSPTVGQGAYEQYF
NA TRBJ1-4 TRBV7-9 CASSSDPEELFF
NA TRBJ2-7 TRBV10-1 CATSKDRSYEQYF
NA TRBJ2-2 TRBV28 CASSHQDRVSGELFF
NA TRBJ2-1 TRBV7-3 CASSPNSLAGVNEQFF
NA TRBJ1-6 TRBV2 CASSEAGRRSPLHF
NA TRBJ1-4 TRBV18 CASSLTGTGATNEKLFF
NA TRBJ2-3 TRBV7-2 CASSLAAGTPSTDTQYF
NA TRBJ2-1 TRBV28 CASSRPTGGSYNEQFF
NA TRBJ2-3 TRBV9 CASSAARGLAGTDTQYF
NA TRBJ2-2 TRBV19 CASAGTGGWTGELFF
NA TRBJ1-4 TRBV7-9 CASSNRVPAGGAVATNEKLFF
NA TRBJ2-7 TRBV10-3 CAISESMGQYF
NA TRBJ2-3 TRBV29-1 CSVVHRTQYF
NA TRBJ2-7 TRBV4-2 CASSQERGGISYEQYF
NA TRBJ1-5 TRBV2 CASSPGTGGRQPQHF